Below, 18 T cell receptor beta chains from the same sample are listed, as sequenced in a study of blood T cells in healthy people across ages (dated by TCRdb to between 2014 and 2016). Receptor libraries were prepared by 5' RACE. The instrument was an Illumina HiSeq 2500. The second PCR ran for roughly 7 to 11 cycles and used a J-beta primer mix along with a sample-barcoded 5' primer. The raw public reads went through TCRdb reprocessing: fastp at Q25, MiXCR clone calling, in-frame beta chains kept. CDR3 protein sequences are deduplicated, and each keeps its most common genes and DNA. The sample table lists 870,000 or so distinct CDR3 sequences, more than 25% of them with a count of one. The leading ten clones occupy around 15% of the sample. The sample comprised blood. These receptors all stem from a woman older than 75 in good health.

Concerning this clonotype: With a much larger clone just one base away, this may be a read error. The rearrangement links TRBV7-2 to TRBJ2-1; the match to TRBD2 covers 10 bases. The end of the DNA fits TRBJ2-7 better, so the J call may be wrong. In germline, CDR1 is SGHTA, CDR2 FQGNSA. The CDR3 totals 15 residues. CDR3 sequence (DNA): TGTGCCAGCAGCTTAAGCGGGGGGGCCCACAATGAGCAGTACTTC. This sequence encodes CASSLSGGAHNEQYF.

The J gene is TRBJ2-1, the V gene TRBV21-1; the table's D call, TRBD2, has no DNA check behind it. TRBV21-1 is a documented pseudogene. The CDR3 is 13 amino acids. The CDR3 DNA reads TGTGCCAGCAGCAAATACCGGGAGCATGAGCAGTTCTTC. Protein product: CASSKYREHEQFF.

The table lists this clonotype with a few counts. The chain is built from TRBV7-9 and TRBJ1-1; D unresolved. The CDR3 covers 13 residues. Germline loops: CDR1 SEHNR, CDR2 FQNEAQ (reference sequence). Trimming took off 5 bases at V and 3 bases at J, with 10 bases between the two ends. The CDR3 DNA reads TGTGCCAGCAGCGGTATGGTGGACACTGAAGCTTTCTTT. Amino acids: CASSGMVDTEAFF.

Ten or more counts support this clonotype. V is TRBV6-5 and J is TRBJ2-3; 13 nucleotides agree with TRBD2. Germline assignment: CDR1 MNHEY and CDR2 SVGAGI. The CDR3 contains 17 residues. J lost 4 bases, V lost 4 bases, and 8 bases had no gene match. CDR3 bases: TGTGCCAGCAGTTCCTCGGGACTAGCGGGGAAAGCAGATACGCAGTATTTT. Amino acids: CASSSSGLAGKADTQYF.

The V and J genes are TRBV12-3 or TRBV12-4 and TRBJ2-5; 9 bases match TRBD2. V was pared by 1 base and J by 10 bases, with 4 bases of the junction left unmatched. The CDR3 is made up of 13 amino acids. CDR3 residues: CASSLVGTSFQYF. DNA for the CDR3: TGTGCCAGCAGTTTAGTTGGGACTAGCTTCCAGTACTTC.

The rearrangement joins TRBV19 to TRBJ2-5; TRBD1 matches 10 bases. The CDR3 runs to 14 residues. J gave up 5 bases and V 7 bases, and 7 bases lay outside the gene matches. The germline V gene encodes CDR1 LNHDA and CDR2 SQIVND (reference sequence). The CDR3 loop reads CASNRGQGLETQYF. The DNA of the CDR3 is TGTGCCAGTAACCGGGGACAGGGGCTCGAGACCCAGTACTTC.

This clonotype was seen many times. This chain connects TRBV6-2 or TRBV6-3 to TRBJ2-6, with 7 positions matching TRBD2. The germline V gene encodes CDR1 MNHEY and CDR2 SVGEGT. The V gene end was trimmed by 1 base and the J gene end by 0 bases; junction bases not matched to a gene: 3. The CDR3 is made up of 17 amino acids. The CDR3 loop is CASSYWGGSSGANVLTF. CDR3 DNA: TGTGCCAGCAGTTACTGGGGGGGGAGCTCTGGGGCCAACGTCCTGACTTTC.

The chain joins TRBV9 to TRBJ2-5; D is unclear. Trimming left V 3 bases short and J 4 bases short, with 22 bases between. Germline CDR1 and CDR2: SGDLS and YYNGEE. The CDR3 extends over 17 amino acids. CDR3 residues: CASSAFLEAEGRETQYF. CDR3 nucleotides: TGTGCCAGCAGCGCCTTCCTTGAGGCGGAAGGACGAGAGACCCAGTACTTC.

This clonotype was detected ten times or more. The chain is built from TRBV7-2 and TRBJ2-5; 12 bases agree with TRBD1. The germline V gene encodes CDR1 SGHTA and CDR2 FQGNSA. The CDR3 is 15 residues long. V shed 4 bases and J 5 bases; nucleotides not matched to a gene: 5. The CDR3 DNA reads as TGTGCCAGCAGCTATGGGACAGGGGGCCACGAGACCCAGTACTTC. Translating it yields CASSYGTGGHETQYF.

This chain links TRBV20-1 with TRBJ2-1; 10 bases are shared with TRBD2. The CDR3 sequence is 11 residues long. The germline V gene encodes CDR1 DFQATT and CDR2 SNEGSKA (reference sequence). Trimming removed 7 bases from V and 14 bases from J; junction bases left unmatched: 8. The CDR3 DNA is TGCAGTGTTCTAGCGGGAGAAGGGGAGTTCTTC. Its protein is CSVLAGEGEFF.

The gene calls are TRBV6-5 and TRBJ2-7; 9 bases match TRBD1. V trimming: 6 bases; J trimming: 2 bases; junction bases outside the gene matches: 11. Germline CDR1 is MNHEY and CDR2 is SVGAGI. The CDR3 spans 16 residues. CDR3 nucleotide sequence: TGTGCCAGCAGCTTGAGGACAGGGGTAGTACCCTACGAGCAGTACTTC. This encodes CASSLRTGVVPYEQYF.

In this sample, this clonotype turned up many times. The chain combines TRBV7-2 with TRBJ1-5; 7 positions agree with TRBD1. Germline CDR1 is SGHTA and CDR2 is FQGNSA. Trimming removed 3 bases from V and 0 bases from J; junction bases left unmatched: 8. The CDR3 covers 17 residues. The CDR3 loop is CASSFRGGVSSNQPQHF. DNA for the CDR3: TGTGCCAGCAGCTTCAGGGGGGGAGTCTCTAGCAATCAGCCCCAGCATTTT. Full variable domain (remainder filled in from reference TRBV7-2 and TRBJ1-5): GAGVSQSPSNKVTEKGKDVELRCDPISGHTALYWYRQSLGQGLEFLIYFQGNSAPDKSGLPSDRFSAERTGGSVSTLTIQRTQQEDSAVYLCASSFRGGVSSNQPQHFGDGTRLSIL.

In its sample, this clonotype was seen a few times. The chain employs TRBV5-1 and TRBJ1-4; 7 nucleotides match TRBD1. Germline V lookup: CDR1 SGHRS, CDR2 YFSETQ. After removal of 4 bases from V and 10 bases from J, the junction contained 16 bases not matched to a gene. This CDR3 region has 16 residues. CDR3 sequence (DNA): TGCGCCAGCAGCATTGGACAGGAGGGGAGACGAGGAAAACTGTTTTTT. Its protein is CASSIGQEGRRGKLFF.

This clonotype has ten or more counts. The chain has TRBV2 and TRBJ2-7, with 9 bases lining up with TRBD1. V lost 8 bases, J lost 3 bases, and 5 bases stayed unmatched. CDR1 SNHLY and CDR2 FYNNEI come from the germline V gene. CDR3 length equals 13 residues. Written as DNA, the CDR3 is TGTGCCAGCGGGGGGACAGGGCACTACGAGCAGTACTTC. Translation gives CASGGTGHYEQYF.

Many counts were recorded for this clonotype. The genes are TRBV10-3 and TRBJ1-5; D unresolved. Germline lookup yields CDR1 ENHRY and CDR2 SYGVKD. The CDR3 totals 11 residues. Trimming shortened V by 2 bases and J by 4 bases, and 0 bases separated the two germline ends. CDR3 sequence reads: CAISENQPQHF. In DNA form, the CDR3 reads TGTGCCATCAGTGAGAATCAGCCCCAGCATTTT.

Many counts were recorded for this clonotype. The CDR3, as DNA: TGTGCCAGCAGCTTAGCCTTAGCTAACTATGGCTACACCTTC. Amino acids: CASSLALANYGYTF. The V gene is TRBV7-2, the J gene TRBJ1-2; no reliable D call. Germline loops: CDR1 SGHTA, CDR2 FQGNSA. This CDR3 spans 14 amino acids. Trimming took 0 bases from V and 0 from J, leaving 5 bases between them.

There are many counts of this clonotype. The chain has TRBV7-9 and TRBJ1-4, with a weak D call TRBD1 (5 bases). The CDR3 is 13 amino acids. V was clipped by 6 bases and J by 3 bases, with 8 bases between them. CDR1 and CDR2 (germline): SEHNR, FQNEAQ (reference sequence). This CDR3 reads CASSRGANEKLFF. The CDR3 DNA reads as TGTGCCAGCAGTAGGGGAGCTAATGAAAAACTGTTTTTT.

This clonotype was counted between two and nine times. DNA of the CDR3: TGTGCCAGCAGCGTAGGTAGCGGGGGGGCCGTAGATACGCAGTATTTT. It specifies CASSVGSGGAVDTQYF. The gene calls are TRBV9 and TRBJ2-3; 11 positions agree with TRBD2. Per germline, CDR1 SGDLS and CDR2 YYNGEE. Unmatched junction bases numbered 5, after V lost 0 bases and J lost 5 bases. CDR3 length: 16 residues.